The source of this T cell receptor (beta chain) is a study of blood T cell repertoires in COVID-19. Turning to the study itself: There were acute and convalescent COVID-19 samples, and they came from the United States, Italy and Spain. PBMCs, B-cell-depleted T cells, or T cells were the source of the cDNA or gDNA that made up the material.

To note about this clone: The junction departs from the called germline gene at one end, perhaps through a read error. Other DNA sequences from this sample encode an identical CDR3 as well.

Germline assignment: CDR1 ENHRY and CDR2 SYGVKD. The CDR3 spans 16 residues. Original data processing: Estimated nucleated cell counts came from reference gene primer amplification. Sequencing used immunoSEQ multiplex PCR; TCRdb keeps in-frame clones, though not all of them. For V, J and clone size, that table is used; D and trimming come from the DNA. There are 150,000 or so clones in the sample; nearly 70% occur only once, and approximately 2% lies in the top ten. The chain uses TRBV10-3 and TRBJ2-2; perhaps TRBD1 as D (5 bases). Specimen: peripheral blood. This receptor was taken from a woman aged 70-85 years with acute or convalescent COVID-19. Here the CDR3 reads CAISDSDRPNTGELFF. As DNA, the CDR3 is TGTGCCATTAGTGATAGTGACAGACCGAACACCGGGGAGCTGTTTTTT.